This T cell receptor beta chain comes out of a study of control samples from healthy donors and cancer patients (dated by TCRdb to about 2020). With respect to this clone: This clone's antigen is unknown. No quality values exist for individual bases; no much larger clone is one base distant.

The library was generated by the immunoSEQ multiplex PCR assay. The clones in this table, taken by TCRdb from immuneACCESS, are in-frame only. Not every clone is retained; where verified, under half of the shortfall comes from an unresolved V gene, and the cause of the rest is unknown. This sample has 50,000 to 75,000 clones in its table, and approximately 85% of those were observed once. The ten largest clones capture roughly 6% of the sample. The cysteine opens and the phenylalanine closes a CDR3 of 16 amino acids. Of the read, only the CDR3 DNA is kept; its 48 bases are in frame from base 1. Germline trimming: 0 bases from V, 6 bases from J; junction bases outside gene matches: 4. Sequences LGHNA (CDR1) and YSLEER (CDR2) are obtained from the germline V gene.

The TCR comes from a man in his forties in good health. Specimen: blood. Here the chain combines TRBV4-3 and TRBJ1-4; 10 central nucleotides agree with TRBD1. The CDR3 protein: CASSQDTGTGDEKLFF. The base sequence is TGCGCCAGCAGCCAAGATACCGGGACAGGGGATGAAAAACTGTTTTTT.